Below, one T cell receptor beta chain is given with its context. Its antigen is as yet unknown. The data originate from a study of T-cell memory formation after mild COVID-19. Whole-study context: Largely donor-specific sequence clusters came from a couple of donors.

The study, taken as a whole, reports: Pre-infection memory carried some responding clones, suggesting that cross-reactive memory joined.

UMIs and sample barcodes were carried by the TCR alpha and TCR beta cDNA libraries that 5'RACE produced using constant-segment primers. Each CDR3 protein gets one entry after TCRdb re-called the 5' RACE reads with MiXCR. The table has hundreds of thousands of distinct CDR3 sequences, less than 25% seen once. Germline-derived CDR1 and CDR2 are SEHNR and FQNEAQ (reference sequence). The CDR3 runs 14 residues. The trim removed 6 bases at V and 4 bases at J, leaving 6 bases unmatched. The sequence was collected from an adult woman who had mild COVID-19 (a few samples of this study predate the infection). Cell type and time point are not known. The gene calls are TRBV7-9 and TRBJ1-5; 7 positions match TRBD1. The material sequenced was PBMCs or a T cell subset sorted from them (not recorded which). CDR3 nucleotide sequence: TGTGCCAGCAGGGGACAGCGATTGAATCAGCCCCAGCATTTT. It specifies CASRGQRLNQPQHF. Variable domain in full (rest from reference TRBV7-9 and TRBJ1-5): DTGVSQNPRHKITKRGQNVTFRCDPISEHNRLYWYRQTLGQGPEFLTYFQNEAQLEKSRLLSDRFSAERPKGSFSTLEIQRTEQGDSAMYLCASRGQRLNQPQHFGDGTRLSIL.